The source of this TCR beta chain is a study of T cells after yellow fever vaccination. General study results and limits: A large majority of primary-vaccination clones showed up again after the booster (approximately 95% CD4, roughly 88% CD8).

This clonotype occurred a few times. The antigen is not known. TCRdb re-called the 5' RACE reads with MiXCR, one entry per CDR3 protein. The top ten hold 35% to 40% of the sample, which has around 200,000 distinct CDR3 sequences, approximately 10% seen once. This CDR3 has 16 residues. The germline V gene encodes CDR1 SGDLS and CDR2 YYNGEE. The junction had 9 bases not matched to a gene; V was cut back by 0 bases and J by 4 bases. This sample comprised CD8+ T cells sorted from PBMCs, obtained 15 days after the yellow fever booster vaccination. The chain employs TRBV9 and TRBJ2-7; 8 bases agree with TRBD2. The receptor was derived from a man between 18 and 29 years old who received the YFV17D yellow fever vaccine. CDR3 in DNA: TGTGCCAGCAGCGTAGGTGGCGGGGGGATTGCTTACGAGCAGTACTTC. Translating gives CASSVGGGGIAYEQYF.